This passage covers 19 T cell receptor beta chains from one sample sequenced in a study of T cells in Graves' hyperthyroidism and ophthalmopathy. Amplified TCR beta CDR3 regions derived from RNA transcripts. Carried out on the TCR CDR3, a first-round RT-PCR used the HTBI primer set. TCRdb re-derived calls from the multiplex PCR reads in MiXCR, one entry per CDR3 protein. The sample has hundreds of thousands of distinct CDR3 sequences; around 20% are singletons. Sequencing was performed on blood. The origin of the receptors is a man aged 35 to 55 with Graves' ophthalmopathy.

This clonotype has only a few counts. The chain combines TRBV5-1 with TRBJ2-5; a possible D gene is TRBD1 (5 bases). This CDR3 contains 15 residues. V lost 0 bases and J lost 4, with 13 bases in between. Germline V CDR1 and CDR2: SGHRS, YFSETQ. The CDR3 protein is CASSLDGRGTETQYF. DNA of the CDR3: TGCGCCAGCAGCTTGGATGGAAGGGGCACAGAGACCCAGTACTTC. Supplemented by reference TRBV5-1 and TRBJ2-5, the full variable domain reads KAGVTQTPRYLIKTRGQQVTLSCSPISGHRSVSWYQQTPGQGLQFLFEYFSETQRNKGNFPGRFSGRQFSNSRSEMNVSTLELGDSALYLCASSLDGRGTETQYFGPGTRLLVL.

In DNA form, the CDR3 reads TGTGCTTTCAAACCACCCTTTCCCCCGGTCTACTACGAGCAGTACTTC. Protein sequence: CAFKPPFPPVYYEQYF. The chain employs TRBV12-5 and TRBJ2-7; D unclear. Germline CDR1 and CDR2: LGHNT and FRNRAP. Trimming shortened V by 11 bases and J by 3 bases, and 26 bases separated the two germline ends. The CDR3 runs 16 residues. The variable domain in full, completed from reference TRBV12-5 and TRBJ2-7, reads DARVTQTPRHKVTEMGQEVTMRCQPILGHNTVFWYRQTMMQGLELLAYFRNRAPLDDSGMPKDRFSAEMPDATLATLKIQPSEPRDSAVYFCAFKPPFPPVYYEQYFGPGTRLTVT.

The V gene is TRBV4-1, the J gene TRBJ1-2, with 8 bases aligning to TRBD1. Trimming removed 3 bases from V and 8 bases from J; junction bases left unmatched: 11. CDR3 size: 15 residues. Germline-derived CDR1 and CDR2 are MGHRA and YSYEKL. CDR3 DNA: TGCGCCAGCAGCCAGACAGGGGCCGCGGGACAGGGCTACACCTTC. It codes for CASSQTGAAGQGYTF.

This clonotype occurred a few times. The rearrangement joins TRBV20-1 to TRBJ2-1; 8 bases are a match to TRBD2. Germline V CDR1 and CDR2: DFQATT, SNEGSKA (reference sequence). Germline trimming cut 2 bases from V and 4 bases from J; bases unmatched to any gene: 4. This CDR3 is 14 amino acids long. The CDR3 nucleotides are TGCAGTGCTAGAACGGGAGGGGGTTACAATGAGCAGTTCTTC. This sequence encodes CSARTGGGYNEQFF.

This clonotype was seen a few times. The CDR3 sequence is CASSYSFNYGYTF. Here the CDR3 DNA reads TGTGCCAGCAGTTACAGTTTTAACTATGGCTACACCTTC. This chain uses TRBV6-6 with TRBJ1-2; D unclear. Germline V CDR1 and CDR2: MNHNY, SVGAGI (reference sequence). V gave up 2 bases and J gave up 1 base, with 5 bases separating them. There are 13 residues in the CDR3.

This clonotype has more than one count but fewer than ten. The chain recombines TRBV6-2 or TRBV6-3 with TRBJ2-3; the D gene is possibly TRBD2 (6 bases). The CDR3 loop spans 15 amino acids. V was shortened by 7 bases and J by 2 bases, with 16 bases between the two germline ends. From germline, CDR1 is MNHEY and CDR2 SVGEGT. The DNA of the CDR3 is TGTGCCAGCACTGTCTCCGGGACTCTCACAGATACGCAGTATTTT. Its translation is CASTVSGTLTDTQYF.

This clonotype was seen a few times. The chain has TRBV12-3 or TRBV12-4 and TRBJ2-3; no firm D call. The length of the CDR3 is 13 residues. Trimming left V 5 bases short and J 5 bases short, with 11 bases between. The CDR3 DNA follows: TGTGCCAGCAGTCCCCGCAGCCAAGATACGCAGTATTTT. It specifies CASSPRSQDTQYF.

This clonotype showed up just a few times. This chain uses TRBV5-1 with TRBJ2-6; D call uncertain. The CDR3 runs 17 residues. Trimming took 1 base from V and 2 from J, leaving 13 bases between them. Germline V gene lookup returns CDR1 SGHRS and CDR2 YFSETQ. The CDR3 nucleotides are TGCGCCAGCAGCTTGAGTGCAAGGGCAGCTGGGGCCAACGTCCTGACTTTC. It is translated as CASSLSARAAGANVLTF.

The chain uses TRBV12-3 or TRBV12-4 and TRBJ2-7; 7 bases align to TRBD1. This CDR3 contains 16 residues. Unmatched junction bases numbered 14, after V lost 5 bases and J lost 4 bases. CDR3 DNA sequence: TGTGCCAGCAGTAAACAGGGGCTTCCGACCAAGTACGAGCAGTACTTC. Protein product: CASSKQGLPTKYEQYF.

This sequence joins TRBV5-1 and TRBJ2-5, with TRBD2 identical over 10 bases. V shed 0 bases and J 2 bases; nucleotides not matched to a gene: 10. The CDR3 runs to 18 residues. CDR1 is SGHRS and CDR2 is YFSETQ in the germline V gene. Here the CDR3 reads CASSLDITSGEIQETQYF. CDR3 nucleotide sequence: TGCGCCAGCAGCTTGGATATCACTAGCGGGGAAATACAAGAGACCCAGTACTTC.

V and J are TRBV7-2 and TRBJ2-2; 10 positions agree with TRBD2. Germline loops: CDR1 SGHTA, CDR2 FQGNSA. The V gene end was trimmed by 3 bases and the J gene end by 9 bases; junction bases not matched to a gene: 10. The CDR3 is 16 residues long. Here the CDR3 reads CASSFPSGGYHRELFF. CDR3 sequence (DNA): TGTGCCAGCAGCTTCCCTAGCGGGGGTTACCACCGGGAGCTGTTTTTT.

V usage is TRBV9 and J usage is TRBJ2-3; D gene ambiguous. CDR1 and CDR2 (germline): SGDLS, YYNGEE. V gave up 0 bases and J gave up 8 bases, with 19 bases separating them. The length of the CDR3 is 16 residues. CDR3 amino acids: CASSVGAALELSTQYF. The CDR3 DNA follows: TGTGCCAGCAGCGTAGGGGCTGCCCTAGAACTAAGTACGCAGTATTTT.

This clonotype was counted a few times. This chain uses TRBV28 with TRBJ2-7; D not certain. V shed 2 bases and J shed 2 bases, with 13 bases lying between them. CDR1 is MDHEN, CDR2 SYDVKM, per germline. CDR3 length: 15 amino acids. DNA for the CDR3: TGTGCCAGCAGTTTAAGGCTAGAACGGGCCTACGAGCAGTACTTC. Its translation: CASSLRLERAYEQYF.

This clonotype was seen at least ten times. J is TRBJ2-7 and V is TRBV7-2, with D uncertain. Per germline, CDR1 SGHTA and CDR2 FQGNSA. The CDR3 has 14 residues. V lost 3 bases and J 1 base, leaving 10 bases between the germline ends. The CDR3 DNA reads as TGTGCCAGCAGCTTCGATGCCGGGTCCTACGAGCAGTACTTC. Residues: CASSFDAGSYEQYF. The variable domain in full, completed from reference TRBV7-2 and TRBJ2-7, reads GAGVSQSPSNKVTEKGKDVELRCDPISGHTALYWYRQSLGQGLEFLIYFQGNSAPDKSGLPSDRFSAERTGGSVSTLTIQRTQQEDSAVYLCASSFDAGSYEQYFGPGTRLTVT.

This chain uses TRBV5-1 with TRBJ2-5; 12 nucleotides match TRBD2. The germline V gene has CDR1 SGHRS and CDR2 YFSETQ. This CDR3 has 13 residues. J was trimmed by 6 bases and V by 7 bases; bases with no gene match: 4. The CDR3 is CASRLAGEKTQYF. DNA of the CDR3: TGCGCCAGCCGACTAGCGGGGGAAAAGACCCAGTACTTC.

This clonotype was observed many times. This chain connects TRBV11-3 to TRBJ2-1, with D possibly matching TRBD2 (5 bases). The V gene lost 3 bases and the J gene lost 5 bases, with 11 bases spanning the gap. In germline, CDR1 is SGHNT, CDR2 YENEEA. This CDR3 region has 14 residues. The CDR3 here is CASSLGAGNNEQFF. The CDR3 region has the DNA TGTGCCAGCAGCTTGGGCGCGGGCAACAATGAGCAGTTCTTC.

This clonotype has ten or more counts. The CDR3: CAWRKTPNSPLHF. The CDR3 nucleotides read TGTGCCTGGAGAAAGACCCCAAATTCACCCCTCCACTTT. The chain couples TRBV30 to TRBJ1-6; D gene ambiguous. The CDR3 covers 13 residues. Germline V gene sequence: CDR1 GTSNPN, CDR2 SVGIG (reference sequence). Trimming took 3 bases from V and 7 from J, leaving 10 bases between them.

The chain uses TRBV20-1 and TRBJ2-3, with D possibly being TRBD1 (5 bases). V shed 3 bases and J shed 7 bases, with 11 bases lying between them. This CDR3 spans 12 amino acids. Per the germline V gene, CDR1 is DFQATT and CDR2 is SNEGSKA (reference sequence). Written as DNA, the CDR3 is TGCAGTGCTAGTGAAGGGGCGAATACGCAGTATTTT. It yields the protein CSASEGANTQYF.

The sample holds many counts of this clonotype. J is TRBJ1-1 and V is TRBV6-1, with no clear D. Trimming took off 5 bases at V and 1 base at J, with 14 bases between the two ends. Germline CDR1 MNHNS, CDR2 SASEGT. The CDR3 has 15 amino acids. CDR3 DNA: TGTGCCAGCAGTCAGCGGATCTCCGGGAACACTGAAGCTTTCTTT. Encoded protein: CASSQRISGNTEAFF.